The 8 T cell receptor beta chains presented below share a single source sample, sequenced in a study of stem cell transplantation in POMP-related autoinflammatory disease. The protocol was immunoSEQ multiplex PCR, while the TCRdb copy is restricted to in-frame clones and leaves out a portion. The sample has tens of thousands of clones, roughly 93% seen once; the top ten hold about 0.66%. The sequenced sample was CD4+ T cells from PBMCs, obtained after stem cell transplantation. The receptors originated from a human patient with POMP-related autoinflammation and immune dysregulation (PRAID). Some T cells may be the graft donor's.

CDR3 in amino acids: CASSQSGFWGYNEQFF. In DNA, the CDR3 is TGTGCCAGCAGCCAGAGCGGCTTCTGGGGCTACAATGAGCAGTTCTTC. The chain joins TRBV14 to TRBJ2-1; tentative D call: TRBD2 (5 bases). Germline V lookup: CDR1 SGHDN, CDR2 FVKESK. V lost 3 bases and J lost 3, with 15 bases in between. The CDR3 has 16 amino acids.

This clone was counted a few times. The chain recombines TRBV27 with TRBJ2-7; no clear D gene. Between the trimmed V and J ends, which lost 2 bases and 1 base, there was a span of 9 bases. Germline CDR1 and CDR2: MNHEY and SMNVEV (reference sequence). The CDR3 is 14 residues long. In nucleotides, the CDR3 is TGTGCCAGCAGTTTACACGGCGGATCCTACGAGCAGTACTTC. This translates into CASSLHGGSYEQYF.

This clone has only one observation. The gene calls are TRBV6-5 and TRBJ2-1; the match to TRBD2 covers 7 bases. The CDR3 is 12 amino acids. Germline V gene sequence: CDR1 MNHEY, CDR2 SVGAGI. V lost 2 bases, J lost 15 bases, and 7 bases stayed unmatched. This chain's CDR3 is CASSYGRVRLFF. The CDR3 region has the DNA TGTGCCAGCAGTTACGGGAGGGTGCGGTTGTTCTTC.

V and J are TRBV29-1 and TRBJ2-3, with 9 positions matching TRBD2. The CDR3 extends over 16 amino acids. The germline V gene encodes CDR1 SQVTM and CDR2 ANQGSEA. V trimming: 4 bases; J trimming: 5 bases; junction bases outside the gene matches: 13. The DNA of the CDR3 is TGCAGCGTTGTTGGGGCTAGCGGGACGCTCAGAGATACGCAGTATTTT. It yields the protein CSVVGASGTLRDTQYF.

The CDR3 spells CASSFRAGGEKLFF. The CDR3 DNA follows: TGTGCCAGCAGCTTTCGGGCAGGGGGAGAAAAACTGTTTTTT. This chain links TRBV7-2 with TRBJ1-4; the match to TRBD1 covers 7 bases. Germline V gives CDR1 SGHTA, CDR2 FQGNSA. The CDR3 length is 14 residues. J gave up 8 bases and V 3 bases, and 6 bases lay outside the gene matches.

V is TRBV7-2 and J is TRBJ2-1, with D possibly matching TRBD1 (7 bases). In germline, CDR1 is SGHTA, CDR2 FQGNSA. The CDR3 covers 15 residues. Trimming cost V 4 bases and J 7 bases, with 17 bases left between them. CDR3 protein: CASSSQGGAGNEQFF. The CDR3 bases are TGTGCCAGCAGCTCCCAGGGGGGCGCGGGTAATGAGCAGTTCTTC.

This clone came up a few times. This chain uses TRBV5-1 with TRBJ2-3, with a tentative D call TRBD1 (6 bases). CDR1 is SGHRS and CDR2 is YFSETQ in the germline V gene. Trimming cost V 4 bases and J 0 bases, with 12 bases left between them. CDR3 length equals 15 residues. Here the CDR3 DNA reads TGCGCCAGCAGCCCGTATACAGGGAGCACAGATACGCAGTATTTT. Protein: CASSPYTGSTDTQYF.

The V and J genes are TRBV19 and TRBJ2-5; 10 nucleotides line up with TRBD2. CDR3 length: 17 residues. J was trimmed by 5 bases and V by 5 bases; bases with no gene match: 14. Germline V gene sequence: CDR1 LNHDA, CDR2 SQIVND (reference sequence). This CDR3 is CASSQSILAGPRETQYF. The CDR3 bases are TGTGCCAGTAGTCAAAGTATACTAGCGGGGCCCCGGGAGACCCAGTACTTC.